Below, 15 T cell receptor beta chains from the same sample are listed, as sequenced in a study of T-cell memory formation after mild COVID-19. One entry per CDR3 protein, called by TCRdb with MiXCR from the 5' RACE reads. The sample has about 140,000 distinct CDR3 sequences, more than 12% seen once; the top ten hold roughly an eighth. Sequencing was performed on PBMCs or a T cell subset sorted from them (not recorded which). These receptors originate from an adult woman who had mild COVID-19 (a few samples of this study predate the infection). Cell type and time point are not known.

This clonotype was seen more than once but under ten times. The V call is TRBV5-1, the J call TRBJ1-2, with TRBD1 matching over 10 bases. This CDR3 contains 15 residues. CDR1 and CDR2 from the germline V gene are SGHRS and YFSETQ. V lost 4 bases and J lost 4; bases outside the gene matches: 7. The CDR3 DNA reads TGCGCCAGCAGCCCGATGACAGGGGGCAGCTATGGCTACACCTTC. This translates into CASSPMTGGSYGYTF.

This clonotype was counted many times. The rearrangement links TRBV12-3 or TRBV12-4 to TRBJ2-7; TRBD1 agrees at 7 bases. The V and J ends lost 3 bases and 0 bases, in that order; junction bases with no gene match: 8. The CDR3 totals 16 residues. CDR3 bases: TGTGCCAGCAGTTTCAACCGGGACAGCTACTCCTACGAGCAGTACTTC. Translated: CASSFNRDSYSYEQYF.

This clonotype was picked up a small number of times. This chain links TRBV7-3 with TRBJ2-1, with 12 bases identical to TRBD2. CDR3 length equals 20 residues. Germline lookup yields CDR1 SGHTA and CDR2 FQGTGA. V gave up 2 bases and J gave up 8 bases; unmatched junction bases: 19. CDR3 sequence reads: CASSLDPTRLAGDGAHEQFF. The CDR3 nucleotides read TGTGCCAGCAGCTTAGACCCTACCAGACTAGCGGGAGATGGAGCCCATGAGCAGTTCTTC.

V gene TRBV5-1 combines with J gene TRBJ1-1, with 8 nucleotides matching TRBD1. Unmatched junction bases numbered 7, after V lost 3 bases and J lost 3 bases. The germline V gene has CDR1 SGHRS and CDR2 YFSETQ. The CDR3 is made up of 15 amino acids. The CDR3, as DNA: TGCGCCAGCAGCTCTGGACAGGGTTTGCACACTGAAGCTTTCTTT. Translated: CASSSGQGLHTEAFF.

This clonotype came up a few times. The CDR3 region has the DNA TGTGCCACCTACGACGGGAGGTACAATGAGCAGTTCTTC. This codes for CATYDGRYNEQFF. The V call is TRBV15, the J call TRBJ2-1; 7 bases agree with TRBD2. The CDR3 length is 13 residues. Germline V gives CDR1 LNHNV, CDR2 YYDKDF (reference sequence). V lost 8 bases, J lost 4 bases, and 5 bases stayed unmatched.

V gene TRBV5-6 combines with J gene TRBJ2-1, with D tentatively TRBD2 (5 bases). The CDR3 length is 11 residues. Germline V gene data show CDR1 as SGHDT and CDR2 as YYEEEE. Between the trimmed V and J ends, which lost 3 bases and 7 bases, there was a span of 5 bases. The CDR3 reads CASSWRNEQFF. The DNA for the CDR3 is TGTGCCAGCAGCTGGAGGAATGAGCAGTTCTTC.

There are many counts of this clonotype. The J gene is TRBJ2-3, the V gene TRBV7-2; D is ambiguous. V dropped 6 bases and J dropped 3 bases, with 19 bases sitting between them. This CDR3 spans 16 amino acids. Germline V gene lookup returns CDR1 SGHTA and CDR2 FQGNSA. The CDR3 loop reads CASRLMSAVGTDTQYF. CDR3 sequence (DNA): TGTGCCAGCAGGTTGATGTCAGCCGTAGGGACAGATACGCAGTATTTT.

As regards this clonotype: The junction departs from the called germline gene at one end, perhaps through a read error. The V and J genes are TRBV18 and TRBJ1-5, with no clear D. Germline V gene data show CDR1 as KGHSH and CDR2 as LQKENI. The CDR3 is 15 residues long. The DNA for the CDR3 is TGTGTCAGCTCACCCGCCGGGCGGGGCAATCAGCCCCAGCATTTT. Translated, it gives CVSSPAGRGNQPQHF.

This chain connects TRBV27 to TRBJ1-1; D may be TRBD1 (6 bases). Germline V gene lookup returns CDR1 MNHEY and CDR2 SMNVEV (reference sequence). The CDR3 length is 16 residues. V lost 10 bases and J 4 bases, leaving 25 bases between the germline ends. The CDR3 bases are TGTGCCACCCTCAAGCCCACAGGGTTGGGTGGCACTGAAGCTTTCTTT. Protein: CATLKPTGLGGTEAFF.

For the CDR3, the DNA is TGCGCCAGCAGCTTGGCCTCGGGAGCCAAAAACATTCAGTACTTC. Protein sequence: CASSLASGAKNIQYF. J is TRBJ2-4 and V is TRBV5-1; no firm D call. The V gene's germline CDR1 is SGHRS and CDR2 YFSETQ. V lost 0 bases to trimming and J lost 0 bases, with 7 bases between them. The CDR3 is 15 residues long.

The chain combines TRBV7-6 with TRBJ2-3, with TRBD1 identical over 11 bases. The CDR3 runs to 13 residues. With V trimmed by 10 bases and J by 3 bases, 3 bases remained unmatched. In germline, CDR1 is SGHVS, CDR2 FNYEAQ. CDR3 sequence reads: CATRDRGTDTQYF. CDR3 nucleotides: TGTGCCACCCGGGACAGGGGGACAGATACGCAGTATTTT.

The V call is TRBV4-3, the J call TRBJ2-7; the match to TRBD2 covers 7 bases. The CDR3 has 17 amino acids. Germline V lookup: CDR1 LGHNA, CDR2 YSLEER. V trimming: 1 base; J trimming: 0 bases; junction bases outside the gene matches: 9. CDR3 sequence reads: CASSQGAAGVGSYEQYF. The CDR3 DNA is TGCGCCAGCAGCCAAGGGGCGGCGGGAGTGGGCTCCTACGAGCAGTACTTC.

V usage is TRBV7-3 and J usage is TRBJ2-2, with 12 bases that match TRBD2. The CDR3 consists of 16 residues. Germline V lookup: CDR1 SGHTA, CDR2 FQGTGA. After removal of 3 bases from V and 2 bases from J, the junction contained 1 base not matched to a gene. CDR3 residues: CASSLTSGRNTGELFF. The DNA of the CDR3 is TGTGCCAGCAGCTTGACTAGCGGGAGAAACACCGGGGAGCTGTTTTTT.

Worth noting for this clonotype: The junction and the germline gene differ at one end; a read error may be behind it. This rearrangement joins TRBV10-3 to TRBJ2-3; a weak D match, TRBD2 (5 bases). This CDR3 is 12 amino acids long. CDR1 is ENHRY, CDR2 SYGVKD, per germline. The CDR3 DNA reads TGTGCCATCAGTGAGTCGGGCGCTAGCAGGCATTTT. This encodes CAISESGASRHF.

This rearrangement joins TRBV27 to TRBJ2-7, with D hard to call. The ends were cut back, 6 bases at V and 3 bases at J, with 15 bases in the middle. Per the germline V gene, CDR1 is MNHEY and CDR2 is SMNVEV (reference sequence). There are 14 residues in the CDR3. The CDR3 is CASSPSFQLYEQYF. DNA for the CDR3: TGTGCCAGCAGCCCAAGTTTCCAGCTCTACGAGCAGTACTTC.